The clone carrying this T cell receptor beta chain occurred once. Its antigen is undetermined. This specimen comes from a study of shared clonotypes between healthy human individuals. Study at large: Serving as donors were a couple of women and a few men, whose ages spanned 18 to 49.

Broader study findings: Clonotypes that were shared across a few donors made up around 5% of naive CD4 clonotypes.

Germline assignment: CDR1 MNHEY and CDR2 SVGAGI. This CDR3 comprises 13 residues. Trimming left V 9 bases short and J 5 bases short, with 16 bases between. This table comes from immunoSEQ multiplex PCR, and its TCRdb copy is limited to in-frame clones, with some not included. This sample has under 1 million clones, with 80% to 95% found just once. It was CD45RO-negative cells, positively selected for CCR7, that made up naive CD8 cells, with terminally differentiated effector memory CD45RA+ cells excluded. V usage is TRBV6-5 and J usage is TRBJ1-1; weak D call: TRBD1 (6 bases). The sequencing sample was made of naive CD8+ T cells sorted from blood. This sequence originates from a man aged 25-45 years in good health. The CDR3 reads CASMGGRLTEAFF. The CDR3 nucleotides read TGTGCCAGTATGGGGGGGCGGTTGACTGAAGCTTTCTTT.